This note documents a single T cell receptor beta chain sequence. The antigen is unknown. This sample is drawn from a study of shared clonotypes between healthy human individuals. Study results and caveats: As a rule, naive subsets had a larger estimated richness than memory subsets.

Several immunoSEQ 96-well plates shared each subset's DNA, each plate a replicate. Roughly 27,000 T cell genomes, or approximately 190 ng DNA, went into the sorted-subset replicate PCRs. Sequencing used immunoSEQ multiplex PCR; TCRdb keeps in-frame clones, though not all of them. The sample holds around 1.9 million clones, 93% seen once. CDR1 and CDR2 (germline): SEHNR, FQNEAQ (reference sequence). Between the trimmed V and J ends, which lost 4 bases and 2 bases, there was a span of 15 bases. The CDR3 consists of 16 residues. In the naive CD8 group, cells lacked CD45RO and were positively selected for CCR7, so terminally differentiated effector memory CD45RA+ cells were left out. Every donor, a Caucasian adult, lived in Nashville, Tennessee.

The sequence was obtained from a young man in good health. Some clones in this sample may be carry-over from other donors' samples. V is TRBV7-9 and J is TRBJ2-1; TRBD1 might be the D (5 bases). The sample taken for sequencing was naive CD8+ T cells from PBMCs. This CDR3 is CASSSSRIGAYNEQFF. The DNA for the CDR3 is TGTGCCAGCAGCTCCTCAAGAATAGGGGCCTACAATGAGCAGTTCTTC.